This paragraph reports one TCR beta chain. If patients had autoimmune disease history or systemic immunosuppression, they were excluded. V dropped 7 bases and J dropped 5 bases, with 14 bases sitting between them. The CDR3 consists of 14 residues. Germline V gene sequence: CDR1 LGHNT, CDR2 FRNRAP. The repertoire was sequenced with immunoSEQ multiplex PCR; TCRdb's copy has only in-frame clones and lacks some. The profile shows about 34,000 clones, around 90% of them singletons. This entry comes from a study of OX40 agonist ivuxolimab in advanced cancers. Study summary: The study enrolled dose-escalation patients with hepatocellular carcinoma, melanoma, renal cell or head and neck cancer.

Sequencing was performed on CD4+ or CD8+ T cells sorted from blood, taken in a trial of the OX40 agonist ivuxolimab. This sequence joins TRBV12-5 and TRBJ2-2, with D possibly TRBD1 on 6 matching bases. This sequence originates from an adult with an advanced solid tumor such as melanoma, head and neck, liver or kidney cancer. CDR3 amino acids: CASAPTGGTGELFF. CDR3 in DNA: TGTGCTAGTGCCCCGACAGGTGGGACCGGGGAGCTGTTTTTT.